This T cell receptor beta chain was identified in a study of graft-versus-host responses after intestinal transplantation. Study-level points and caveats: Allograft graft-versus-host to host-versus-graft clonal ratios ran high in patients with graft-donor T cell macrochimerism. GvH clone levels peaked in circulation, and this peak was associated with early post-transplant HvG declines. Recipient bone marrow held GvH clones, some seen earlier in ileum or blood.

Turning to this clone: The antigen is undetermined.

CDR3 length equals 13 residues. Germline CDR1 and CDR2: SQVTM and ANQGSEA. Trimming took off 1 base at V and 2 bases at J, with 9 bases between the two ends. Only in-frame clones appear in the TCRdb table, and some are missing; sequencing was by immunoSEQ multiplex PCR. In the table there are thousands of clones, around 72% of which are singletons. Graft tissue processing released intraepithelial and lamina propria lymphocytes. The sequence was obtained from a human patient who received an intestinal transplant, so some T cells may come from the graft donor. The chain recombines TRBV29-1 with TRBJ2-7; D is unresolved. The material sequenced was ileum tissue, taken around 500 days after intestinal transplant. CDR3 sequence reads: CSVEGVRPYEQYF. CDR3 DNA sequence: TGCAGCGTTGAAGGAGTGCGGCCCTACGAGCAGTACTTC.